This T cell receptor beta chain was recorded in a study of blood T cell repertoires in COVID-19. The table lists this clone with a few counts. Only in-frame clones appear in the TCRdb table, and some are missing; sequencing was by immunoSEQ multiplex PCR. The table records roughly 200,000 clones, about 87% of them present only once. Germline V gives CDR1 LGHNA, CDR2 YNFKEQ. This CDR3 contains 15 residues. The ends were cut back, 0 bases at V and 4 bases at J, with 9 bases in the middle. The TCR sequence derives from a woman under 40 who had recovered from COVID-19. This chain links TRBV4-2 with TRBJ2-2; weak D call: TRBD1 (5 bases). The sequencing input was PBMCs or T cells enriched from blood (not recorded which). CDR3 loop: CASSQDPRATGELFF. The CDR3 DNA sequence: TGTGCCAGCAGCCAAGATCCCAGGGCCACCGGGGAGCTGTTTTTT.